The 24 T cell receptor beta chains presented below share a single source sample, sequenced in a study of blood T cell repertoires in COVID-19. This table comes from immunoSEQ multiplex PCR, and its TCRdb copy is limited to in-frame clones, with some not included. Of approximately 200,000 clones in the sample, less than 90% are singletons; the top ten hold 10%. Material for sequencing was peripheral blood. The origin of the receptors is an elderly woman with COVID-19, enrolled during active disease.

The rearrangement links TRBV12-3 or TRBV12-4 to TRBJ1-2; D perhaps matches TRBD1 (6 bases). There are 13 residues in the CDR3. V lost 5 bases, J lost 4 bases, and 11 bases lay in between. The DNA for the CDR3 is TGTGCCAGCAGTGTGACAGGTGGCTATGGCTACACCTTC. It encodes CASSVTGGYGYTF.

Of note for this clone: The same CDR3 also results from other DNA sequences found in this sample. This rearrangement joins TRBV6-2 or TRBV6-3 to TRBJ1-5; D gene unclear. V was pared by 6 bases and J by 0 bases, with 6 bases between. The CDR3 totals 13 residues. Germline CDR1 is MNHEY and CDR2 is SVGEGT. The CDR3 sequence: CASSSFSNQPQHF. DNA of the CDR3: TGTGCCAGCAGCTCGTTTAGCAATCAGCCCCAGCATTTT.

The chain has TRBV3-1 (or the pseudogene TRBV3-2) and TRBJ2-1, with 10 bases matching TRBD1. CDR3 length: 15 amino acids. Trimming took 4 bases from V and 6 from J; bases not matched to a gene: 6. The V gene's germline CDR1 is LGHDT and CDR2 YNNKEL (reference sequence). The CDR3 DNA follows: TGTGCCAGCAGCCCAGGACAGGGGGGTTTCAATGAGCAGTTCTTC. Amino acid sequence: CASSPGQGGFNEQFF.

This chain joins TRBV27 and TRBJ1-5; 9 nucleotides match TRBD1. The CDR3 is made up of 15 amino acids. Germline assignment: CDR1 MNHEY and CDR2 SMNVEV (reference sequence). V lost 5 bases and J lost 7; bases outside the gene matches: 9. Here the CDR3 reads CASSQGQGNGQPQHF. The CDR3 DNA is TGTGCCAGCAGTCAAGGACAGGGGAATGGGCAGCCCCAGCATTTT.

This chain links TRBV4-1 with TRBJ1-3; D is perhaps TRBD1 (6 bases). This CDR3 has 14 amino acids. Trimming shortened V by 1 base and J by 5 bases, and 9 bases separated the two germline ends. CDR1 is MGHRA, CDR2 YSYEKL, per germline. CDR3 loop: CASSQGTERNTIYF. The CDR3 DNA reads as TGCGCCAGCAGCCAAGGGACAGAAAGAAACACCATATATTTT.

The rearrangement joins TRBV7-2 to TRBJ2-1, with D possibly TRBD2 on 5 matching bases. The V gene's germline CDR1 is SGHTA and CDR2 FQGNSA. The CDR3 consists of 15 residues. The V end lost 4 bases, the J end lost 3 bases, and 13 bases lay between the germline ends. CDR3 sequence: CASSSSSTNYNEQFF. CDR3 sequence (DNA): TGTGCCAGCAGCTCCTCTAGCACCAACTACAATGAGCAGTTCTTC.

The rearrangement joins TRBV12-5 to TRBJ1-1; 7 bases agree with TRBD1. This CDR3 is built from 17 residues. V shed 0 bases, J shed 4 bases, and the junction held 11 bases outside the gene matches. Germline V lookup: CDR1 LGHNT, CDR2 FRNRAP. The CDR3, as DNA: TGTGCTAGTGGTTTGGTAGTTAGCACAGGGGTGAGCACTGAAGCTTTCTTT. Its protein product is CASGLVVSTGVSTEAFF.

The chain recombines TRBV13 with TRBJ2-5, with 9 bases matching TRBD2. The CDR3 runs 16 residues. Per the germline V gene, CDR1 is PRHDT and CDR2 is FYEKMQ (reference sequence). The V gene end was trimmed by 1 base and the J gene end by 1 base; junction bases not matched to a gene: 4. The CDR3 DNA is TGTGCCAGCAGCTTAGCAGCGGGAGGACTCCAAGAGACCCAGTACTTC. Protein product: CASSLAAGGLQETQYF.

The chain combines TRBV5-5 with TRBJ2-4, with a tentative D call TRBD2 (5 bases). This CDR3 is built from 16 residues. Germline loops: CDR1 SGHKS, CDR2 YYEKEE (reference sequence). Trimming shortened V by 0 bases and J by 3 bases, and 13 bases separated the two germline ends. CDR3 nucleotides: TGTGCCAGCAGCTTGGGATCCCTAGGAGGCAAAAACATTCAGTACTTC. Amino acid sequence: CASSLGSLGGKNIQYF.

The V gene is TRBV4-1, the J gene TRBJ1-2; 9 positions match TRBD1. The CDR3 spans 17 residues. Per germline, CDR1 MGHRA and CDR2 YSYEKL. Unmatched junction bases numbered 11, after V lost 4 bases and J lost 2 bases. DNA of the CDR3: TGCGCCAGCAGCCCGGCCCCCGGGACAGGGCAGAACTATGGCTACACCTTC. This gives the protein CASSPAPGTGQNYGYTF.

CDR3 in DNA: TGTGCCACCTACGGACAGGGCTCTGGAAACACCATATATTTT. Residues: CATYGQGSGNTIYF. This chain uses TRBV19 with TRBJ1-3; 8 positions agree with TRBD1. V gave up 10 bases and J gave up 0 bases; unmatched junction bases: 5. The CDR3 is 14 residues long. Germline V gene data show CDR1 as LNHDA and CDR2 as SQIVND (reference sequence).

The chain is built from TRBV27 and TRBJ2-7; TRBD2 agrees at 10 bases. After removal of 1 base from V and 4 bases from J, the junction contained 19 bases not matched to a gene. This CDR3 has 20 amino acids. Germline V gene sequence: CDR1 MNHEY, CDR2 SMNVEV (reference sequence). The CDR3 nucleotides read TGTGCCAGCAGTTTATTCGCGGGCAGGCTAGCGGGGGCGGATGCTTACGAGCAGTACTTC. Amino acids: CASSLFAGRLAGADAYEQYF.

The chain joins TRBV5-8 to TRBJ2-7, with D maybe TRBD1 (6 bases). Germline CDR1 SGHTS, CDR2 YDEGEE. CDR3 length: 18 residues. The V end lost 4 bases, the J end lost 0 bases, and 23 bases lay between the germline ends. CDR3 protein: CASSPTPPTGLSSYEQYV. DNA for the CDR3: TGTGCCAGCAGCCCGACCCCCCCCACAGGGCTTAGCTCCTACGAGCAGTACGTC.

The chain joins TRBV28 to TRBJ1-2, with unresolved D. The V gene lost 5 bases and the J gene lost 4 bases, with 17 bases spanning the gap. Germline V gene lookup returns CDR1 MDHEN and CDR2 SYDVKM. The CDR3 has 15 amino acids. The CDR3 reads CASSIFGVGSYGYTF. DNA for the CDR3: TGTGCCAGCAGTATCTTCGGGGTAGGATCCTATGGCTACACCTTC.

This chain connects TRBV28 to TRBJ2-2; 10 bases agree with TRBD1. J gave up 0 bases and V 6 bases, and 7 bases lay outside the gene matches. There are 17 residues in the CDR3. Germline V gene data show CDR1 as MDHEN and CDR2 as SYDVKM. The CDR3 reads CASRRDRGRANTGELFF. CDR3 sequence (DNA): TGTGCCAGCAGGAGGGACAGGGGACGCGCGAACACCGGGGAGCTGTTTTTT.

V is TRBV7-6 and J is TRBJ2-1; TRBD1 is a possible D gene (6 bases). This CDR3 has 15 amino acids. The V end was cut by 1 base, the J end by 2 bases, with 9 bases between. Germline V lookup: CDR1 SGHVS, CDR2 FNYEAQ. The CDR3 loop reads CASSLEGQTYNEQFF. In DNA, the CDR3 is TGTGCCAGCAGCTTAGAGGGACAAACCTACAATGAGCAGTTCTTC.

This clone was counted a single time. In DNA form, the CDR3 reads TGTGCCAGCAGTCTTGGGGGGCGCGGGGGCACCGGGGAGCTGTTTTTT. Translating gives CASSLGGRGGTGELFF. This chain connects TRBV28 to TRBJ2-2; perhaps TRBD2 as D (7 bases). Trimming removed 5 bases from V and 4 bases from J, with 17 bases in between. The length of the CDR3 is 16 residues. CDR1 MDHEN and CDR2 SYDVKM come from the germline V gene. Variable domain in full (rest from reference TRBV28 and TRBJ2-2): DVKVTQSSRYLVKRTGEKVFLECVQDMDHENMFWYRQDPGLGLRLIYFSYDVKMKEKGDIPEGYSVSREKKERFSLILESASTNQTSMYLCASSLGGRGGTGELFFGEGSRLTVL.

This clone was seen a handful of times. This chain uses TRBV19 with TRBJ1-5; D perhaps matches TRBD1 (6 bases). V lost 1 base and J lost 0, with 13 bases in between. CDR1 is LNHDA and CDR2 is SQIVND in the germline V gene (reference sequence). This CDR3 is 17 amino acids long. The chain's CDR3 is CASSIGGGGSSNQPQHF. The CDR3 region has the DNA TGTGCCAGTAGTATAGGAGGGGGGGGCTCTAGCAATCAGCCCCAGCATTTT.

This chain uses TRBV10-2 with TRBJ2-3; D is unresolved. The CDR3 spans 11 residues. Trimming pared 11 bases from V and 5 bases from J, leaving 11 bases between. The germline CDR1 and CDR2 sequences are WSHSY and SAAADI. The CDR3: CACESGDTQYF. The CDR3 nucleotides read TGCGCCTGTGAGTCCGGAGATACGCAGTATTTT.

V usage is TRBV19 and J usage is TRBJ1-5; perhaps TRBD1 as D (6 bases). V was shortened by 7 bases and J by 7 bases, with 17 bases between the two germline ends. From germline, CDR1 is LNHDA and CDR2 SQIVND (reference sequence). CDR3 length: 14 residues. CDR3 coding DNA: TGTGCCAGTACCCAGAGGGGCAGGGGCCAGCCCCAGCATTTT. Translating it yields CASTQRGRGQPQHF. The variable domain in full, completed from reference TRBV19 and TRBJ1-5, reads DGGITQSPKYLFRKEGQNVTLSCEQNLNHDAMYWYRQDPGQGLRLIYYSQIVNDFQKGDIAEGYSVSREKKESFPLTVTSAQKNPTAFYLCASTQRGRGQPQHFGDGTRLSIL.

The rearrangement joins TRBV18 to TRBJ2-7, with D perhaps TRBD2 (7 bases). There are 18 residues in the CDR3. Germline V gene sequence: CDR1 KGHSH, CDR2 LQKENI. With 3 bases removed from V and 4 bases from J, the gap between germline ends came to 25 bases. CDR3 loop: CASSPWARGARGAYEQYF. CDR3 coding DNA: TGTGCCAGCTCACCCTGGGCTAGGGGTGCTCGGGGGGCATACGAGCAGTACTTC. The full variable domain, with the rest looked up from reference TRBV18 and TRBJ2-7, is NAGVMQNPRHLVRRRGQEARLRCSPMKGHSHVYWYRQLPEEGLKFMVYLQKENIIDESGMPKERFSAEFPKEGPSILRIQQVVRGDSAAYFCASSPWARGARGAYEQYFGPGTRLTVT.

This chain uses TRBV18 with TRBJ1-5, with 8 bases matching TRBD1. Germline assignment: CDR1 KGHSH and CDR2 LQKENI. V trimming: 4 bases; J trimming: 6 bases; junction bases outside the gene matches: 8. The CDR3 sequence is 15 residues long. As DNA, the CDR3 is TGTGCCAGCTCACGACAGGACAGGGAGGGTCAGCCCCAGCATTTT. This sequence encodes CASSRQDREGQPQHF. Drawing the rest from reference TRBV18 and TRBJ1-5, the complete variable domain is NAGVMQNPRHLVRRRGQEARLRCSPMKGHSHVYWYRQLPEEGLKFMVYLQKENIIDESGMPKERFSAEFPKEGPSILRIQQVVRGDSAAYFCASSRQDREGQPQHFGDGTRLSIL.

The sample holds one count of this clone. V is TRBV2 and J is TRBJ1-5; a possible D gene is TRBD1 (5 bases). Trimming shortened V by 3 bases and J by 7 bases, and 16 bases separated the two germline ends. Germline CDR1 reads SNHLY; CDR2 reads FYNNEI. The CDR3 runs to 15 residues. The CDR3 protein is CASSDLVGGAQPQHF. The CDR3 region has the DNA TGTGCCAGCAGTGACCTAGTGGGAGGGGCCCAGCCCCAGCATTTT.

The genes are TRBV4-2 and TRBJ1-1; D uncertain. Trimming pared 1 base from V and 12 bases from J, leaving 18 bases between. Per germline, CDR1 LGHNA and CDR2 YNFKEQ. The length of the CDR3 is 14 residues. The CDR3 nucleotides are TGTGCCAGCAGCCAAGGATCCGCCCGGGAATTTCCTTTCTTT. Protein product: CASSQGSAREFPFF.